This record looks at one TCR beta chain sequence and its context. The sample is drawn from a study of blood T cell repertoires in COVID-19. Study-wide context: Spain, Italy and the United States supplied samples that represented acute and convalescent COVID-19. Sources were T cells, B-cell-depleted T cells, or PBMCs; the material itself was cDNA or gDNA.

V shed 1 base and J shed 5 bases, with 8 bases lying between them. CDR3 length: 13 amino acids. Germline loops: CDR1 SGHVS, CDR2 FQNEAQ. Sequenced by immunoSEQ multiplex PCR; TCRdb stores in-frame clones only, minus some. The sample records 200,000 or so clones, around 90% being singletons. Clinical history as reported by participants underpinned cohort assignment. V and J are TRBV7-8 and TRBJ1-2; TRBD1 is a possible D gene (6 bases). This clonotype originated in a woman between 25 and 40 years old who had recovered from COVID-19. Sequenced sample: PBMCs or T cells enriched from blood (not recorded which). DNA for the CDR3: TGTGCCAGCAGCTTAGAGACAGGATATGGCTACACCTTC. Amino acids: CASSLETGYGYTF.